One sample yielded the 19 T cell receptor beta chains listed below, sequenced in a study of blood T cells in healthy people across ages. Using a J-beta primer mix together with a sample-barcoded 5' primer, a second PCR was run for 7 to 11 cycles. One entry per CDR3 protein results from TCRdb running MiXCR on the 5' RACE reads. The sample yields more than 500,000 distinct CDR3 sequences, about 25% seen once. The sample taken for sequencing was blood. These receptors all come from a woman in her 70s in good health.

This clonotype was counted a few times. This rearrangement joins TRBV9 to TRBJ1-5; D is ambiguous. This CDR3 has 15 amino acids. Per germline, CDR1 SGDLS and CDR2 YYNGEE. Trimming removed 7 bases at V and 2 bases at J, with 16 bases between. CDR3 residues: CASAGGGAGNQPQHF. The CDR3, as DNA: TGTGCCAGCGCTGGAGGAGGCGCGGGCAATCAGCCCCAGCATTTT.

The gene calls are TRBV20-1 and TRBJ2-1, with 13 bases aligning to TRBD2. Germline CDR1 reads DFQATT; CDR2 reads SNEGSKA (reference sequence). Unmatched junction bases numbered 9, after V lost 0 bases and J lost 7 bases. This CDR3 has 17 residues. The CDR3 reads CSARDYRLAGGLNEQFF. CDR3 nucleotides: TGCAGTGCTAGAGACTATAGACTAGCGGGGGGCTTGAATGAGCAGTTCTTC.

The rearrangement links TRBV28 to TRBJ2-3, with 10 bases that match TRBD2. This CDR3 contains 15 residues. The junction had 5 bases not matched to a gene; V was cut back by 5 bases and J by 3 bases. Per germline, CDR1 MDHEN and CDR2 SYDVKM. The CDR3 reads CASSAATSGTDTQYF. As DNA, the CDR3 is TGTGCCAGCAGTGCGGCGACTAGCGGGACAGATACGCAGTATTTT.

This clonotype was seen a few times. The germline gene is not matched at one end of the junction; a read error may be the cause. The chain employs TRBV7-3 and TRBJ2-6, with D tentatively TRBD1 (5 bases). This CDR3 spans 15 amino acids. CDR1 and CDR2 from the germline V gene are SGHTA and FQGTGA. The DNA of the CDR3 is TGTGCCAGCAGCTTACGTGGGGCTGGGGCCAACGTCCCGACTTTC. It translates to CASSLRGAGANVPTF.

Only one count was recorded for this clonotype. CDR3 coding DNA: TGTGCCAGCAGCGTTGGATCGGGACCCGGCCAAGAGACCCAGTACTTC. Translated, it gives CASSVGSGPGQETQYF. The rearrangement joins TRBV9 to TRBJ2-5, with D perhaps being TRBD1 or TRBD2 (5 bases each). The germline V gene has CDR1 SGDLS and CDR2 YYNGEE. The V and J ends lost 2 bases and 1 base respectively, with 15 bases between them. The CDR3 totals 16 residues.

The chain links TRBV20-1 to TRBJ2-5; unclear D gene. The CDR3 is 14 amino acids. Trimming stripped 5 bases from V and 10 bases from J, with 23 bases between. Per germline, CDR1 DFQATT and CDR2 SNEGSKA (reference sequence). The CDR3 region has the DNA TGCAGTGCTTCTGTGGTTATAGCAAATGGTGGCCAGTACTTC. This gives the protein CSASVVIANGGQYF.

The rearrangement links TRBV7-2 to TRBJ2-3; perhaps TRBD1 as D (6 bases). Between the trimmed V and J ends, which lost 0 bases and 5 bases, there was a span of 21 bases. Germline assignment: CDR1 SGHTA and CDR2 FQGNSA. The CDR3 consists of 18 residues. CDR3 protein: CASSLAALGGGRGDTQYF. CDR3 DNA sequence: TGTGCCAGCAGCTTAGCGGCCCTTGGGGGCGGCCGGGGAGATACGCAGTATTTT. The full variable domain, completed using reference TRBV7-2 and TRBJ2-3, is GAGVSQSPSNKVTEKGKDVELRCDPISGHTALYWYRQSLGQGLEFLIYFQGNSAPDKSGLPSDRFSAERTGGSVSTLTIQRTQQEDSAVYLCASSLAALGGGRGDTQYFGPGTRLTVL.

The rearrangement joins TRBV20-1 to TRBJ2-3, with TRBD2 matching over 10 bases. Germline-derived CDR1 and CDR2 are DFQATT and SNEGSKA (reference sequence). The CDR3 extends over 15 amino acids. Losses at the gene ends were 6 bases for V and 0 bases for J; bases not matched to a gene: 6. Written as DNA, the CDR3 is TGCAGTGCGGCTAGCGGGGGCTCTAGCACAGATACGCAGTATTTT. Amino acids: CSAASGGSSTDTQYF.

The chain recombines TRBV9 with TRBJ1-3, with 8 bases identical to TRBD1. This CDR3 has 15 amino acids. V shed 6 bases and J 3 bases; nucleotides not matched to a gene: 8. Germline V CDR1 and CDR2: SGDLS, YYNGEE. In nucleotides, the CDR3 is TGTGCCAGCAACCGCGGACAGGGAGATGGAAACACCATATATTTT. It translates to CASNRGQGDGNTIYF.

The chain employs TRBV15 and TRBJ2-3; TRBD1 might be the D (6 bases). This CDR3 comprises 16 residues. Trimming shortened V by 4 bases and J by 4 bases, and 18 bases separated the two germline ends. Germline CDR1 LNHNV, CDR2 YYDKDF (reference sequence). CDR3 sequence (DNA): TGTGCCACCAGCAAGGGACAAGATATCAAGGCAGATACGCAGTATTTT. Its translation: CATSKGQDIKADTQYF.

This clonotype was recorded a few times. V and J are TRBV7-2 and TRBJ2-1; 8 nucleotides agree with TRBD1. The ends lost 5 bases at V and 7 bases at J; junction bases unmatched: 7. Germline V lookup: CDR1 SGHTA, CDR2 FQGNSA. The CDR3 contains 14 residues. The CDR3 here is CASSRWTGMNEQFF. The CDR3 nucleotides are TGTGCCAGCAGCCGGTGGACAGGGATGAATGAGCAGTTCTTC. Full variable domain (rest looked up from reference TRBV7-2 and TRBJ2-1): GAGVSQSPSNKVTEKGKDVELRCDPISGHTALYWYRQSLGQGLEFLIYFQGNSAPDKSGLPSDRFSAERTGGSVSTLTIQRTQQEDSAVYLCASSRWTGMNEQFFGPGTRLTVL.

The CDR3 nucleotides read TGTGCCAGCTCACCACCAGGTGTGTCGGGCTACGAGCAGTACTTC. Translation: CASSPPGVSGYEQYF. The chain couples TRBV18 to TRBJ2-5; D is unresolved. The J call may be wrong; the DNA end is better matched by TRBJ2-7. The CDR3 runs to 15 residues. Germline values: CDR1 KGHSH, CDR2 LQKENI.

In its sample, this clonotype was seen a few times. The rearrangement links TRBV7-2 to TRBJ2-5; weak D call: TRBD1 (6 bases). The J call is in doubt because the DNA end fits TRBJ2-1 better. Looked up from germline, CDR1 is SGHTA and CDR2 is FQGNSA. This CDR3 contains 14 residues. CDR3 in DNA: TGTGCCAGCAGCTTAGTACAGGGATACAATGAGCAGTTCTTC. Amino acids: CASSLVQGYNEQFF.

A few counts support this clonotype. The rearrangement links TRBV2 to TRBJ2-2; D remains unclear. Germline CDR1 reads SNHLY; CDR2 reads FYNNEI. This CDR3 spans 13 amino acids. V lost 4 bases and J lost 4, with 7 bases in between. CDR3 nucleotide sequence: TGTGCCAGCAGTGGACAATTCACCGGGGAGCTGTTTTTT. This codes for CASSGQFTGELFF.

This chain connects TRBV7-2 to TRBJ1-1, with a possible D match to TRBD1 (5 bases). V lost 5 bases and J 2 bases, leaving 21 bases between the germline ends. The CDR3 spans 17 residues. The germline V gene has CDR1 SGHTA and CDR2 FQGNSA. Here the CDR3 reads CASSLRGVRTGNTEAFF. CDR3 sequence (DNA): TGTGCCAGCAGCCTACGGGGGGTCAGGACGGGAAACACTGAAGCTTTCTTT.

There are a few counts of this clonotype. This chain connects TRBV4-3 to TRBJ2-4, with D perhaps TRBD2 (7 bases). Germline CDR1 LGHNA, CDR2 YSLEER. The CDR3 consists of 16 residues. V gave up 0 bases and J gave up 8 bases, with 17 bases separating them. CDR3 in amino acids: CASSQDGGGGGDIQYF. The CDR3, as DNA: TGCGCCAGCAGCCAAGATGGCGGCGGAGGGGGGGACATTCAGTACTTC.

This clonotype came up a few times. The V call is TRBV29-1, the J call TRBJ2-6, with a tentative D call TRBD2 (5 bases). The CDR3 contains 16 residues. CDR1 SQVTM and CDR2 ANQGSEA come from the germline V gene. Trimming removed 0 bases at V and 2 bases at J, with 11 bases between. CDR3 in DNA: TGCAGCGTTGAAGATCAACGGGGAACTGGGGCCAACGTCCTGACTTTC. This codes for CSVEDQRGTGANVLTF.

V is TRBV29-1 and J is TRBJ2-7; TRBD1 aligns across 9 bases. The V and J ends lost 5 bases and 3 bases, in that order; junction bases with no gene match: 11. The CDR3 contains 15 residues. The germline V gene has CDR1 SQVTM and CDR2 ANQGSEA. CDR3 in DNA: TGCAGCGTTTACATCCCGGGACAGGGCCACTACGAGCAGTACTTC. Translated, it gives CSVYIPGQGHYEQYF.

The genes are TRBV4-3 and TRBJ2-1; 10 bases fit TRBD2. CDR1 and CDR2 from the germline V gene are LGHNA and YSLEER. The CDR3 covers 17 residues. Trimming cost V 0 bases and J 6 bases; bases outside gene matches: 8. CDR3 bases: TGCGCCAGCAGCCAAGATTGGGTTAGCGGGGGGCTCAATGAGCAGTTCTTC. Translation: CASSQDWVSGGLNEQFF.